This T cell receptor beta chain was observed in a study of blood T cell repertoires in COVID-19. About the research overall: Specimens from acute and convalescent COVID-19 originated in the United States, Italy and Spain. PBMCs, B-cell-depleted T cells, or T cells were the source of the cDNA or gDNA that made up the material.

In germline, CDR1 is LGHNA, CDR2 YSLEER. The V and J ends lost 0 bases and 3 bases respectively, with 3 bases between them. The CDR3 is 13 amino acids. Per the authors' pipeline: Estimates of nucleated cell counts were drawn from the amplification of reference gene primers. Generated by immunoSEQ multiplex PCR, the TCRdb table keeps only in-frame clones and is missing some. The V and J calls and clone size come from that table; D and trimming were worked out from the DNA. The table records 130,000 or so clones, approximately 86% of them present only once. Material: peripheral blood. The TCR was taken from a woman aged 60 to 75 with acute or convalescent COVID-19. The genes are TRBV4-3 and TRBJ1-5, with D hard to call. The CDR3 DNA is TGCGCCAGCAGCCAAGACCACAATCAGCCCCAGCATTTT. Protein sequence: CASSQDHNQPQHF.